What follows is one T cell receptor beta chain and its context. After removal of 5 bases from V and 6 bases from J, the junction contained 3 bases not matched to a gene. This CDR3 spans 12 amino acids. This sample is part of a study of blood T cell repertoires in COVID-19. As for the study in general: Both acute and convalescent COVID-19 samples were obtained from the United States, Italy and Spain. From T cells, B-cell-depleted T cells, or PBMCs came the material, which was cDNA or gDNA.

Original processing methods: Reference gene primer amplification yielded estimated nucleated cell counts. Libraries were prepared by immunoSEQ multiplex PCR; TCRdb keeps only in-frame clonotypes and omits some of them. From that table come the V and J calls and clone size; the DNA was used to work out D and trimming. The table shows roughly 180,000 clones, with approximately 85% occurring only once. The source is a woman aged 55-69 years with acute or convalescent COVID-19. The chain is built from TRBV12-3 or TRBV12-4 and TRBJ2-7, with 8 bases identical to TRBD1. Sequencing was performed on peripheral blood. CDR3 amino acids: CASSLQGVEQYF. CDR3 bases: TGTGCCAGCAGTCTACAGGGGGTCGAGCAGTACTTC.